The rows below give T cell receptor beta chains drawn from one sample of a study of cytotoxic CD8 clonotypes in ibrutinib-treated CLL. Sequencing used immunoSEQ multiplex PCR; TCRdb keeps in-frame clones, though not all of them. The table records almost 85,000 clones, about 86% of them present only once. Sequenced material: PBMCs, taken before ibrutinib treatment. The receptors derive from a human donor with chronic lymphocytic leukemia. CDR3s include the opening cysteine and the closing phenylalanine or tryptophan. The D gene is left open where the match is weak. Part of the rows lack a size; the others show once, few, many or a class for expanded clones.

CDR3: CSVTGTGAQPQHF
DNA: TGCAGCGTAACCGGGACAGGGGCTCAGCCCCAGCATTTT
J: TRBJ1-5
D: TRBD1
size: .
V: TRBV29-1

CDR3: CASRTDFYGYTF
DNA: TGTGCCAGTAGGACAGACTTCTATGGCTACACCTTC
J: TRBJ1-2
D: .
size: .
V: TRBV19

CDR3: CASSQVAGNTIYF
DNA: TGTGCCAGCAGTCAAGTCGCCGGAAACACCATATATTTT
J: TRBJ1-3
D: .
size: once
V: TRBV9

CDR3: CASSYEGGSAGEQYF
DNA: TGTGCCAGCAGTTACGAAGGCGGATCGGCCGGGGAGCAGTACTTC
J: TRBJ2-7
D: .
size: .
V: TRBV6-5

CDR3: CASSLEGQGMYEQYF
DNA: TGTGCCAGCAGCTTAGAGGGACAGGGGATGTACGAGCAGTACTTC
J: TRBJ2-7
D: TRBD1
size: .
V: TRBV7-2

CDR3: CASNSGGRIYGYTF
DNA: TGTGCCAGTAACTCCGGGGGGCGCATCTATGGCTACACCTTC
J: TRBJ1-2
D: .
size: .
V: TRBV19

CDR3: CASRPRQDRAYEQYF
DNA: TGTGCCAGCAGACCTCGGCAGGACAGGGCCTACGAGCAGTACTTC
J: TRBJ2-7
D: TRBD1
size: .
V: TRBV6-5

CDR3: CASSGFWTYRGEQFF
DNA: TGTGCCAGCAGTGGATTCTGGACTTATCGGGGTGAGCAGTTCTTC
J: TRBJ2-1
D: .
size: .
V: TRBV6-5

CDR3: CASSWWAMYEQYF
DNA: TGCGCCAGCAGTTGGTGGGCCATGTACGAGCAGTACTTC
J: TRBJ2-7
D: .
size: .
V: TRBV10-2

CDR3: CASSLQGPTEAFF
DNA: TGTGCCAGCTCACTCCAGGGGCCCACTGAAGCTTTCTTT
J: TRBJ1-1
D: .
size: .
V: TRBV18

CDR3: CASSVGDRGYNEQFF
DNA: TGTGCCAGCAGCGTAGGAGACAGGGGGTATAATGAGCAGTTCTTC
J: TRBJ2-1
D: TRBD1
size: .
V: TRBV9

CDR3: CASTRGRGQIGELFF
DNA: TGTGCCAGCACACGCGGGAGGGGTCAAATCGGGGAGCTGTTTTTT
J: TRBJ2-2
D: TRBD2
size: .
V: TRBV6-5

CDR3: CASGQGAVDIQYF
DNA: TGTGCCAGCGGACAGGGGGCCGTGGACATTCAGTACTTC
J: TRBJ2-4
D: TRBD1
size: .
V: TRBV5-4

CDR3: CSVRANRGSTDTQYF
DNA: TGCAGCGTCCGAGCCAATCGGGGCAGCACAGATACGCAGTATTTT
J: TRBJ2-3
D: .
size: .
V: TRBV29-1

CDR3: CASSLSGQGRYEQYF
DNA: TGTGCCAGCAGCTTATCCGGACAGGGGAGGTACGAGCAGTACTTC
J: TRBJ2-7
D: TRBD1
size: .
V: TRBV7-3

CDR3: CASSIPLGAKNIQYF
DNA: TGCGCCAGCAGCATACCACTCGGGGCCAAAAACATTCAGTACTTC
J: TRBJ2-4
D: .
size: .
V: TRBV10-2

CDR3: CASSMGPAENYGYTF
DNA: TGTGCCAGTAGTATGGGCCCCGCCGAAAACTATGGCTACACCTTC
J: TRBJ1-2
D: .
size: .
V: TRBV19

CDR3: CAISGGGSYEQYF
DNA: TGTGCCATCAGTGGAGGGGGTTCGTACGAGCAGTACTTC
J: TRBJ2-7
D: .
size: .
V: TRBV10-3

CDR3: CASSDGTGRHEQYF
DNA: TGTGCCAGCAGTGATGGGACAGGGCGCCACGAGCAGTACTTC
J: TRBJ2-7
D: TRBD1
size: .
V: TRBV2

CDR3: CASSRGQGAGYEQYF
DNA: TGTGCCAGCTCACGAGGACAGGGGGCGGGCTACGAGCAGTACTTC
J: TRBJ2-7
D: TRBD1
size: .
V: TRBV18

CDR3: CASSSDRGYEQYF
DNA: TGTGCCAGCAGCTCCGACAGGGGATACGAGCAGTACTTC
J: TRBJ2-7
D: TRBD1
size: .
V: TRBV7-3

CDR3: CASSESGAANQPQHF
DNA: TGTGCCAGCAGTGAAAGCGGGGCAGCCAATCAGCCCCAGCATTTT
J: TRBJ1-5
D: .
size: once
V: TRBV25-1